These T cell receptor beta chains were read from a single sample in a study of shared clonotypes between healthy human individuals. Sequencing used immunoSEQ multiplex PCR; TCRdb keeps in-frame clones, though not all of them. This table has about 1 million clones, about 74% appearing once. The sequenced sample consisted of memory CD4+ T cells sorted from blood. The receptor set was obtained from a man between 18 and 29 years old in good health. The CDR3 runs from the conserved cysteine through the conserved F or W. The order of the fields is clone size, D gene, J gene, CDR3 length, V gene, CDR3 DNA, CDR3 protein. D genes are given only for firm matches. Size is stated for part of the rows, as once, few or many counts, or as a class when the clone is expanded.

NA | TRBD1 | TRBJ2-1 | 15 | TRBV11-2 | TGTGCCAGCAGCTTAGGGGACAGGGTCTACAATGAGCAGTTCTTC | CASSLGDRVYNEQFF
NA | TRBD1 | TRBJ2-7 | 17 | TRBV30 | TGTGCCTGGAGTGTACAGGGGACGCCTGGGAGAAACTACGAGCAGTACTTC | CAWSVQGTPGRNYEQYF
NA | TRBD1 | TRBJ1-5 | 15 | TRBV5-6 | TGTGCCAGCAGCACGACAGGGGTCTACAATCAGCCCCAGCATTTT | CASSTTGVYNQPQHF
NA | NA | TRBJ2-5 | 14 | TRBV7-9 | TGTGCCAGCAGTCCTGACTGGGTGGGTGAGACCCAGTACTTC | CASSPDWVGETQYF
NA | NA | TRBJ1-4 | 16 | TRBV7-6 | TGTGCCAGCAGCTTCTTCCAGGGGAGGGCTAATGAAAAACTGTTTTTT | CASSFFQGRANEKLFF
NA | NA | TRBJ2-7 | 13 | TRBV5-1 | TGCGCCAGCAGCCGGGACTCCTCTGGGGAGCAGTACTTC | CASSRDSSGEQYF
few | NA | TRBJ2-7 | 12 | TRBV6-5 | TGTGCCAGCGTCGGTTGGGCCGACGAGCAGTACTTC | CASVGWADEQYF
NA | TRBD1 | TRBJ1-2 | 13 | TRBV7-9 | TGTGCCAGCAGCGCCGGGACAGGCTATGGCTACACCTTC | CASSAGTGYGYTF
NA | NA | TRBJ1-3 | 15 | TRBV7-2 | TGTGCCAGCAGCTTACTTTCCGGGGTAGGAAACACCATATATTTT | CASSLLSGVGNTIYF
NA | NA | TRBJ2-7 | 14 | TRBV5-1 | TGCGCCAGCAGTGTTGATAGCGGTAACTACGAGCAGTACTTC | CASSVDSGNYEQYF
NA | NA | TRBJ2-7 | 14 | TRBV5-1 | TGCGCCAGCAGCGTAACAGGGCAGTACTACGAGCAGTACTTC | CASSVTGQYYEQYF
NA | NA | TRBJ1-2 | 15 | TRBV28 | TGTGCCAGCAGTTTAGGATCGGATTATAACTATGGCTACACCTTC | CASSLGSDYNYGYTF
NA | NA | TRBJ1-5 | 13 | TRBV6-5 | TGTGCCAGCAGTTACCAAAGCAATCAGCCCCAGCATTTT | CASSYQSNQPQHF
NA | TRBD1 | TRBJ1-4 | 16 | TRBV5-1 | TGCGCCAGCAGCACCGGGACAGGATCAACTAATGAAAAACTGTTTTTT | CASSTGTGSTNEKLFF
few | NA | TRBJ1-1 | 15 | TRBV30 | TGTGCCTGGAGTGTACTGTCGCAAGGGGGAACTGAAGCTTTCTTT | CAWSVLSQGGTEAFF
few | NA | TRBJ2-5 | 15 | TRBV6-1 | TGTGCCAGCAGTGAAGTATTGGCAGGGGAAGAGACCCAGTACTTC | CASSEVLAGEETQYF
few | NA | TRBJ1-6 | 15 | TRBV2 | TGTGCCAGCAGTGACCCCGGACAGTTAAATTCACCCCTCCACTTT | CASSDPGQLNSPLHF
NA | NA | TRBJ2-5 | 15 | TRBV4-1 | TGCGCCAGCAGCAAGCTGCTGGGTTTGCAAGAGACCCAGTACTTC | CASSKLLGLQETQYF
NA | NA | TRBJ2-7 | 13 | TRBV7-2 | TGTGCCAGCAGCTTAGAACAGATCTACGAGCAGTACTTC | CASSLEQIYEQYF
NA | NA | TRBJ2-7 | 13 | TRBV9 | TGTGCCAGCAGCCCGAGGGTCCTGGGCGAGCAGTACTTC | CASSPRVLGEQYF
NA | TRBD1 | TRBJ1-5 | 20 | TRBV19 | TGTGCCAGTAGTATCGGGTTCGGAGGACAGGGGATCTTTGAGACTCAGCCCCAGCATTTT | CASSIGFGGQGIFETQPQHF
NA | TRBD1 | TRBJ1-2 | 15 | TRBV7-6 | TGTGCCAGCAGCTTACAACCAGGGGGCAACTATGGCTACACCTTC | CASSLQPGGNYGYTF
NA | TRBD2 | TRBJ2-1 | 17 | TRBV19 | TGTGCCAGTAGTAAAAGGAGTAGCGGGCTGGGGCTCAATGAGCAGTTCTTC | CASSKRSSGLGLNEQFF
once | TRBD1 | TRBJ2-3 | 17 | TRBV9 | TGTGCCAGCAGCGTGGTACCGGGACAGGGGGCCACAGATACGCAGTATTTT | CASSVVPGQGATDTQYF